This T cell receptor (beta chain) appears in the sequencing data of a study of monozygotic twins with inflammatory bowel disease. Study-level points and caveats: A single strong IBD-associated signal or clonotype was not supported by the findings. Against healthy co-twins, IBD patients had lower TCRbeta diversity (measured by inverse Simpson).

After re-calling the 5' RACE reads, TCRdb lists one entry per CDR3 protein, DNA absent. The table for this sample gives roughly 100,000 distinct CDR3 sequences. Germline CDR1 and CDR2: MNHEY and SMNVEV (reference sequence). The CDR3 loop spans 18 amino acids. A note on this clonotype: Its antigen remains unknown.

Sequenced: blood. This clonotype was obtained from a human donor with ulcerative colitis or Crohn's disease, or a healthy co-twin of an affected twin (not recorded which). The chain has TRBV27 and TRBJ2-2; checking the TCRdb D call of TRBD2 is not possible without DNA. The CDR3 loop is CASSFSVTGLGNTGELFF.